This note documents a single TCR beta chain sequence. Its cognate antigen is unknown. The record originates from a study of cytomegalovirus exposure and HLA in healthy donors. The PCR made use of 60 Vbeta and 13 Jbeta primers. Data came from immunoSEQ multiplex PCR; TCRdb stores just in-frame clones and leaves some out. The sample holds about 150,000 clones, roughly 60% seen once. The V end was cut by 7 bases, the J end by 10 bases, with 14 bases between. This CDR3 is 13 amino acids long. CDR1 and CDR2 from the germline V gene are LNHDA and SQIVND (reference sequence). Study conclusions and caveats: The HLA-A and HLA-B alleles of most subjects were reportedly predicted accurately from TCR beta sequences.

Material: PBMCs. The chain joins TRBV19 to TRBJ1-6, with D possibly TRBD1 on 5 matching bases. The receptor was isolated from a woman aged 40 to 50 in good health and CMV-seronegative. The CDR3 spells CASKVGGTSPLHF. Written as DNA, the CDR3 is TGTGCCAGTAAAGTTGGAGGGACCTCACCCCTCCACTTT.